The next 10 T cell receptor beta chains were all read from a single sample in a study of blood T cell repertoires in COVID-19. Only in-frame clones appear in the TCRdb table, and some are missing; sequencing was by immunoSEQ multiplex PCR. The data show under 150,000 clones, with 80% seen just once and roughly 25% held by the top ten. Sequenced material: peripheral blood. The receptors here all came from a human donor in a cohort sampled during active COVID-19.

The V and J genes are TRBV5-4 and TRBJ2-5; perhaps TRBD1 as D (6 bases). Looked up from germline, CDR1 is SGHNT and CDR2 is YYREEE (reference sequence). V dropped 5 bases and J dropped 5 bases, with 16 bases sitting between them. The length of the CDR3 is 14 residues. The CDR3 region is CASSHKTGSETQYF. The CDR3 bases are TGTGCCAGCAGTCATAAGACAGGATCGGAGACCCAGTACTTC.

A word on this clone: At the DNA level, this CDR3 is encoded by other sequences in the same sample as well. The chain couples TRBV4-3 to TRBJ1-5; D gene unclear. The CDR3 sequence is 14 residues long. Trimming pared 0 bases from V and 4 bases from J, leaving 7 bases between. The germline CDR1 and CDR2 sequences are LGHNA and YSLEER. CDR3 residues: CASSQDRFNQPQHF. DNA for the CDR3: TGCGCCAGCAGCCAAGACAGATTTAATCAGCCCCAGCATTTT.

The chain recombines TRBV4-2 with TRBJ2-1, with no clear D. Trimming stripped 0 bases from V and 0 bases from J, with 6 bases between. This CDR3 comprises 15 residues. The germline V gene encodes CDR1 LGHNA and CDR2 YNFKEQ. Written as DNA, the CDR3 is TGTGCCAGCAGCCAAGAGGAGATCTCCTACAATGAGCAGTTCTTC. Its translation: CASSQEEISYNEQFF.

This chain connects TRBV28 to TRBJ2-2, with D possibly matching TRBD2 (6 bases). The CDR3 sequence is 14 residues long. CDR1 and CDR2 from the germline V gene are MDHEN and SYDVKM. V was shortened by 6 bases and J by 4 bases, with 12 bases between the two germline ends. This CDR3 reads CASSRRAGTGELFF. The CDR3 nucleotides read TGTGCCAGCAGCAGGAGGGCGGGCACCGGGGAGCTGTTTTTT. Filled out from reference TRBV28 and TRBJ2-2, the complete variable domain reads DVKVTQSSRYLVKRTGEKVFLECVQDMDHENMFWYRQDPGLGLRLIYFSYDVKMKEKGDIPEGYSVSREKKERFSLILESASTNQTSMYLCASSRRAGTGELFFGEGSRLTVL.

The chain employs TRBV5-1 and TRBJ2-7; TRBD1 might be the D (5 bases). CDR1 and CDR2 (germline): SGHRS, YFSETQ. CDR3 length: 13 amino acids. V was clipped by 4 bases and J by 4 bases, with 12 bases between them. The CDR3 sequence: CASSVAGIYEQYF. The CDR3 DNA follows: TGCGCCAGCAGCGTCGCAGGGATATACGAGCAGTACTTC.

This clone was counted once. This rearrangement joins TRBV7-2 to TRBJ2-6, with unresolved D. The germline CDR1 and CDR2 sequences are SGHTA and FQGNSA. The V gene lost 0 bases and the J gene lost 1 base, with 7 bases spanning the gap. CDR3 length: 16 amino acids. The CDR3 spells CASSLAAGSGANVLTF. The CDR3 nucleotides read TGTGCCAGCAGCTTAGCAGCCGGGTCTGGGGCCAACGTCCTGACTTTC.

This clone was observed many times. This sequence joins TRBV7-8 and TRBJ1-3; 8 bases align to TRBD1. This CDR3 region has 14 residues. Trimming cost V 5 bases and J 6 bases; bases outside gene matches: 6. Germline assignment: CDR1 SGHVS and CDR2 FQNEAQ. CDR3 sequence: CASSADRASNTIYF. CDR3 nucleotides: TGTGCCAGCAGCGCGGACAGGGCATCAAACACCATATATTTT.

V and J are TRBV5-5 and TRBJ2-6; D call uncertain. Trimming took 1 base from V and 0 from J, leaving 17 bases between them. CDR1 is SGHKS and CDR2 is YYEKEE in the germline V gene (reference sequence). The CDR3 runs to 19 residues. The CDR3 is CASSLRGSHTPSGANVLTF. The CDR3 DNA reads TGTGCCAGCAGCTTGAGAGGCAGCCATACCCCCTCTGGGGCCAACGTCCTGACTTTC.

This chain links TRBV6-2 or TRBV6-3 with TRBJ1-1; no clear D gene. Germline V gene sequence: CDR1 MNHEY, CDR2 SVGEGT. CDR3 size: 15 residues. Between the trimmed V and J ends, which lost 6 bases and 3 bases, there was a span of 17 bases. CDR3 DNA: TGTGCCAGCAGCGATCCCCGGGTCGCCCACACTGAAGCTTTCTTT. It encodes CASSDPRVAHTEAFF.

The CDR3 DNA is TGTGCCATCAGTGAGTCCACAGGGGGCTACGAGCAGTACTTC. Protein: CAISESTGGYEQYF. The genes are TRBV10-3 and TRBJ2-7; 8 nucleotides match TRBD1. Germline V lookup: CDR1 ENHRY, CDR2 SYGVKD. The CDR3 runs 14 residues. Losses at the gene ends were 0 bases for V and 3 bases for J; bases not matched to a gene: 1.